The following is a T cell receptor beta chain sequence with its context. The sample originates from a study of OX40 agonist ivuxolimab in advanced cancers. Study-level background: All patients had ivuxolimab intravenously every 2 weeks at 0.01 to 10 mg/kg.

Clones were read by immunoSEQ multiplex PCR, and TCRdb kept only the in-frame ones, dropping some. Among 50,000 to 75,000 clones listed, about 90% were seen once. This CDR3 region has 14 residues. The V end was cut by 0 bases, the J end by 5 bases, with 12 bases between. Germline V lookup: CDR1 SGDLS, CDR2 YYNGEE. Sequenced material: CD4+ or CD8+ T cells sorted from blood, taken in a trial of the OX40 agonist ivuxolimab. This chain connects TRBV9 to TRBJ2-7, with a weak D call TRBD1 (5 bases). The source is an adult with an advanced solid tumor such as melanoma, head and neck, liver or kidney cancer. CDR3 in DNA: TGTGCCAGCAGCGTAGAGCCAGTAGGGGACGAGCAGTACTTC. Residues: CASSVEPVGDEQYF.